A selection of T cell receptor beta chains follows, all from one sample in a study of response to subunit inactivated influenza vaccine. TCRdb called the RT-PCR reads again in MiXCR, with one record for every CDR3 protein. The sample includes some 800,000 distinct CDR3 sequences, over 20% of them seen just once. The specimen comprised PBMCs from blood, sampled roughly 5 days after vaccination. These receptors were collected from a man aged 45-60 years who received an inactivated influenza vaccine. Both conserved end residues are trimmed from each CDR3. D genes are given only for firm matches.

CDR3 protein: ASSLLGATGELF
D gene: NA
V gene: TRBV12-3/TRBV12-4
J gene: TRBJ2-2

CDR3 protein: AWSQPGQSLF
D gene: TRBD1
V gene: TRBV30
J gene: TRBJ1-4

CDR3 protein: ASSASRTGLAEEQY
D gene: TRBD1
V gene: TRBV7-9
J gene: TRBJ2-7

CDR3 protein: ASSLRSQETQY
D gene: NA
V gene: TRBV12-3/TRBV12-4
J gene: TRBJ2-5

CDR3 protein: ASSYRASDTGELF
D gene: NA
V gene: TRBV6-2/TRBV6-3
J gene: TRBJ2-2

CDR3 protein: SAKEGLAMYNEQF
D gene: TRBD2
V gene: TRBV20-1
J gene: TRBJ2-1

CDR3 protein: ATSSPGLASTGELF
D gene: TRBD2
V gene: TRBV15
J gene: TRBJ2-2

CDR3 protein: ASSLGTGVNEQF
D gene: TRBD1
V gene: TRBV5-1
J gene: TRBJ2-1

CDR3 protein: SARDLGRHNNEQF
D gene: NA
V gene: TRBV20-1
J gene: TRBJ2-1

CDR3 protein: ASSLWGIGAKNIQY
D gene: NA
V gene: TRBV12-3/TRBV12-4
J gene: TRBJ2-4

CDR3 protein: ASSLAQGALYEQY
D gene: NA
V gene: TRBV7-2
J gene: TRBJ2-7

CDR3 protein: ASRNRGGSYNEQF
D gene: NA
V gene: TRBV6-2/TRBV6-3
J gene: TRBJ2-1

CDR3 protein: ASSYTQGKQPEY
D gene: NA
V gene: TRBV6-5
J gene: TRBJ2-7

CDR3 protein: ASSEAGEETQY
D gene: NA
V gene: TRBV10-2
J gene: TRBJ2-5

CDR3 protein: ASSVGSLAKNIQY
D gene: NA
V gene: TRBV9
J gene: TRBJ2-4

CDR3 protein: SARDRTDLHQPQH
D gene: NA
V gene: TRBV20-1
J gene: TRBJ1-5

CDR3 protein: ASDGENTGELF
D gene: NA
V gene: TRBV12-3/TRBV12-4
J gene: TRBJ2-2

CDR3 protein: SARTGGDNEKLF
D gene: TRBD1
V gene: TRBV20-1
J gene: TRBJ1-4

CDR3 protein: ASSLTSRVTGELF
D gene: NA
V gene: TRBV7-2
J gene: TRBJ2-2

CDR3 protein: SASTGAHEQY
D gene: NA
V gene: TRBV20-1
J gene: TRBJ2-7